These 29 T cell receptor beta chains share one sample of origin, sequenced in a study of blood T cell repertoires in COVID-19. Assay: immunoSEQ multiplex PCR; the TCRdb copy retains only in-frame clones and omits some. The table records 160,000 or so clones, 85% to 90% of them present only once. Sequencing used peripheral blood. The receptors were gathered from a woman aged 40 to 50 with acute or convalescent COVID-19.

V gene TRBV20-1 combines with J gene TRBJ2-2; possible D gene TRBD2, 5 bases. Trimming took 3 bases from V and 5 from J, leaving 10 bases between them. Germline V gene data show CDR1 as DFQATT and CDR2 as SNEGSKA (reference sequence). This CDR3 contains 13 residues. CDR3 sequence: CSASLPGTGELFF. The DNA for the CDR3 is TGCAGTGCTAGTCTGCCGGGGACCGGGGAGCTGTTTTTT.

With regard to this clone: The same CDR3 arises from other DNA sequences in this sample as well. This rearrangement joins TRBV5-1 to TRBJ2-3; 11 bases agree with TRBD2. The CDR3 is made up of 13 amino acids. Germline trimming cut 5 bases from V and 4 bases from J; bases unmatched to any gene: 0. From germline, CDR1 is SGHRS and CDR2 YFSETQ. CDR3 coding DNA: TGCGCCAGCAGTAGCGGGGGGGCAGATACGCAGTATTTT. Translated: CASSSGGADTQYF.

The J gene is TRBJ1-6, the V gene TRBV5-6, with 8 bases identical to TRBD1. The V gene's germline CDR1 is SGHDT and CDR2 YYEEEE. V was pared by 0 bases and J by 7 bases, with 12 bases of the junction left unmatched. The CDR3 length is 18 residues. CDR3 protein: CASSLEIAGGATNSPLHF. CDR3 coding DNA: TGTGCCAGCAGCTTGGAGATTGCAGGGGGCGCAACAAATTCACCCCTCCACTTT.

This clone has only one observation. The chain joins TRBV13 to TRBJ2-5; 8 bases align to TRBD1. The germline CDR1 and CDR2 sequences are PRHDT and FYEKMQ (reference sequence). The CDR3 is 15 residues long. V lost 1 base, J lost 5 bases, and 6 bases stayed unmatched. CDR3 in DNA: TGTGCCAGCAGCTTAGTAACAGGGGGAAAGGAGACCCAGTACTTC. It specifies CASSLVTGGKETQYF.

This clone was picked up one time. The rearrangement joins TRBV5-1 to TRBJ2-1, with D uncertain. Looked up from germline, CDR1 is SGHRS and CDR2 is YFSETQ. CDR3 length equals 13 residues. Deletions cut 4 bases from V and 5 bases from J, with 10 bases between. The CDR3 here is CASSLGSNNEQFF. The CDR3 DNA reads as TGCGCCAGCAGCCTCGGGTCAAACAATGAGCAGTTCTTC.

CDR3 amino acids: CATSDTGTPKPNEQFF. In nucleotides, the CDR3 is TGTGCCACCAGTGATACCGGGACTCCGAAGCCCAATGAGCAGTTCTTC. The genes are TRBV24-1 and TRBJ2-1; D is possibly TRBD2 (6 bases). This CDR3 has 16 amino acids. With 3 bases removed from V and 6 bases from J, the gap between germline ends came to 17 bases. In germline, CDR1 is KGHDR, CDR2 SFDVKD.

This rearrangement joins TRBV12-5 to TRBJ1-5; TRBD1 agrees at 7 bases. Germline CDR1 and CDR2: LGHNT and FRNRAP. Losses at the gene ends were 1 base for V and 2 bases for J; bases not matched to a gene: 2. CDR3 length equals 15 residues. The CDR3 here is CASGLGQGRNQPQHF. The CDR3 region has the DNA TGTGCTAGTGGTTTGGGACAGGGCCGCAATCAGCCCCAGCATTTT.

The chain recombines TRBV3-1 (or the pseudogene TRBV3-2) with TRBJ2-2; D is perhaps TRBD1 (6 bases). The CDR3 has 17 amino acids. Trimming left V 4 bases short and J 2 bases short, with 17 bases between. Germline V gene sequence: CDR1 LGHDT, CDR2 YNNKEL (reference sequence). Here the CDR3 reads CASSPNGQYINTGELFF. CDR3 sequence (DNA): TGTGCCAGCAGCCCCAACGGACAGTACATTAACACCGGGGAGCTGTTTTTT.

This chain uses TRBV11-3 with TRBJ2-3, with TRBD2 matching over 9 bases. J was trimmed by 5 bases and V by 0 bases; bases with no gene match: 15. The CDR3 spans 19 residues. Germline CDR1 SGHNT, CDR2 YENEEA. CDR3 DNA: TGTGCCAGCAGCTTAGATGAGGGGCTAGCGGGATCGCAGGGAGATACGCAGTATTTT. This sequence encodes CASSLDEGLAGSQGDTQYF.

The chain recombines TRBV20-1 with TRBJ2-5; a weak D match, TRBD1 (6 bases). The V and J ends lost 3 bases and 3 bases respectively, with 14 bases between them. The CDR3 has 14 amino acids. Germline assignment: CDR1 DFQATT and CDR2 SNEGSKA (reference sequence). The CDR3 sequence: CSASTGWVEETQYF. The DNA of the CDR3 is TGCAGTGCTAGTACAGGGTGGGTTGAAGAGACCCAGTACTTC.

V gene TRBV5-1 combines with J gene TRBJ2-7; 7 nucleotides match TRBD2. The CDR3 length is 13 residues. V gave up 3 bases and J gave up 7 bases; unmatched junction bases: 7. Germline CDR1 and CDR2: SGHRS and YFSETQ. CDR3 DNA sequence: TGCGCCAGCAGCTCGCGTGGTAGCGGGGAGCAGTACTTC. Its protein is CASSSRGSGEQYF. Using reference TRBV5-1 and TRBJ2-7 for the parts outside the CDR3, the full variable domain is KAGVTQTPRYLIKTRGQQVTLSCSPISGHRSVSWYQQTPGQGLQFLFEYFSETQRNKGNFPGRFSGRQFSNSRSEMNVSTLELGDSALYLCASSSRGSGEQYFGPGTRLTVT.

The J gene is TRBJ2-1, the V gene TRBV4-1; D unresolved. V was trimmed by 0 bases and J by 7 bases, leaving 4 bases between them. This CDR3 contains 12 residues. In germline, CDR1 is MGHRA, CDR2 YSYEKL. The CDR3 here is CASSQDRNEQFF. The CDR3 DNA follows: TGCGCCAGCAGCCAAGATAGAAATGAGCAGTTCTTC.

The chain recombines TRBV9 with TRBJ2-3; possible D gene TRBD1, 5 bases. The CDR3 runs to 12 residues. The germline V gene has CDR1 SGDLS and CDR2 YYNGEE. Trimming shortened V by 7 bases and J by 3 bases, and 9 bases separated the two germline ends. The CDR3 sequence is CASSRTTDTQYF. The CDR3 nucleotides are TGTGCCAGCTCGAGGACAACAGATACGCAGTATTTT.

This clone was counted once. The chain uses TRBV20-1 and TRBJ2-2; D gene uncertain. Trimming pared 3 bases from V and 0 bases from J, leaving 8 bases between. The CDR3 runs 14 residues. Germline loops: CDR1 DFQATT, CDR2 SNEGSKA (reference sequence). The CDR3 bases are TGCAGTGCTAGTCCACTAACGAACACCGGGGAGCTGTTTTTT. Amino acids: CSASPLTNTGELFF.

The gene calls are TRBV6-5 and TRBJ2-4; 8 nucleotides match TRBD1. Trimming cost V 6 bases and J 6 bases; bases outside gene matches: 4. The germline gives CDR1 MNHEY, CDR2 SVGAGI. The CDR3 runs to 13 residues. The CDR3 nucleotides are TGTGCCAGCAGAGGGGACAGGTTAAACATTCAGTACTTC. Protein sequence: CASRGDRLNIQYF.

The chain recombines TRBV6-5 with TRBJ2-7; 7 nucleotides align to TRBD1. V lost 6 bases to trimming and J lost 2 bases; unmatched junction nucleotides: 7. The CDR3 runs to 14 residues. Per the germline V gene, CDR1 is MNHEY and CDR2 is SVGAGI. In DNA form, the CDR3 reads TGTGCCAGCAGCCGGGACAGCGTCCCCTACGAGCAGTACTTC. Translated, it gives CASSRDSVPYEQYF.

This clone came up once. This chain links TRBV3-1 (or the pseudogene TRBV3-2) with TRBJ2-6; D gene ambiguous. Trimming removed 6 bases from V and 3 bases from J, with 9 bases in between. This CDR3 comprises 14 residues. The germline V gene encodes CDR1 LGHDT and CDR2 YNNKEL (reference sequence). The CDR3 is CASSRGYGANVLTF. CDR3 in DNA: TGTGCCAGCAGTAGAGGTTATGGGGCCAACGTCCTGACTTTC.

The chain couples TRBV24-1 to TRBJ2-7; 8 bases are a match to TRBD2. CDR1 is KGHDR, CDR2 SFDVKD, per germline. The CDR3 has 15 residues. V gave up 6 bases and J gave up 3 bases; unmatched junction bases: 9. The CDR3: CATSQGLGGLYEQYF. CDR3 DNA: TGTGCCACCAGTCAGGGACTAGGCGGGCTCTACGAGCAGTACTTC.

V gene TRBV27 combines with J gene TRBJ1-2; possible D gene TRBD1, 5 bases. With 0 bases removed from V and 2 bases from J, the gap between germline ends came to 7 bases. Per germline, CDR1 MNHEY and CDR2 SMNVEV (reference sequence). The CDR3 covers 14 residues. CDR3: CASSLSQANYGYTF. In DNA, the CDR3 is TGTGCCAGCAGTTTATCACAGGCAAACTATGGCTACACCTTC.

The J gene is TRBJ1-3, the V gene TRBV3-1 (or the pseudogene TRBV3-2); maybe TRBD1 (6 bases). CDR3 size: 15 residues. The V gene lost 3 bases and the J gene lost 2 bases, with 11 bases spanning the gap. The V gene's germline CDR1 is LGHDT and CDR2 YNNKEL (reference sequence). The CDR3 sequence is CASSHPPGAGNTIYF. The CDR3 region has the DNA TGTGCCAGCAGCCACCCCCCAGGGGCTGGAAACACCATATATTTT.

This clone occurred once. This sequence joins TRBV7-9 and TRBJ2-3; D is possibly TRBD1 (6 bases). Trimming shortened V by 3 bases and J by 4 bases, and 14 bases separated the two germline ends. This CDR3 comprises 15 residues. The germline V gene encodes CDR1 SEHNR and CDR2 FQNEAQ (reference sequence). CDR3 protein: CASSFPGAMADTQYF. CDR3 in DNA: TGTGCCAGCAGCTTTCCAGGGGCAATGGCAGATACGCAGTATTTT.

The V call is TRBV30, the J call TRBJ1-6, with no clear D. The CDR3 consists of 15 residues. Trimming cost V 1 base and J 8 bases, with 15 bases left between them. Germline V CDR1 and CDR2: GTSNPN, SVGIG (reference sequence). The CDR3, as DNA: TGTGCCTGGAGTGGTCCGTTTACAGCCGATTCACCCCTCCACTTT. Translated, it gives CAWSGPFTADSPLHF.

V gene TRBV4-2 combines with J gene TRBJ2-7; 10 bases fit TRBD1. Germline V gene lookup returns CDR1 LGHNA and CDR2 YNFKEQ. CDR3 length: 17 amino acids. V lost 3 bases, J lost 0 bases, and 8 bases stayed unmatched. CDR3 DNA: TGTGCCAGCAGCCAGGATGGGGACAGGGGTTTCTCCTACGAGCAGTACTTC. This gives the protein CASSQDGDRGFSYEQYF.

The chain couples TRBV4-2 to TRBJ2-3; the match to TRBD2 covers 10 bases. CDR1 is LGHNA and CDR2 is YNFKEQ in the germline V gene. The CDR3 extends over 16 amino acids. With V trimmed by 1 base and J by 3 bases, 4 bases remained unmatched. The CDR3 nucleotides read TGTGCCAGCAGCCAAGTGAGCGGGGGGGCGACAGATACGCAGTATTTT. It translates to CASSQVSGGATDTQYF.

The chain is built from TRBV19 and TRBJ2-1, with a possible D match to TRBD2 (6 bases). The V gene's germline CDR1 is LNHDA and CDR2 SQIVND (reference sequence). With 0 bases removed from V and 3 bases from J, the gap between germline ends came to 15 bases. The CDR3 is 17 residues long. CDR3 region: CASSIDRLTSVYNEQFF. The CDR3 DNA reads TGTGCCAGTAGTATAGATAGGCTGACTAGTGTCTACAATGAGCAGTTCTTC.

The J gene is TRBJ2-1, the V gene TRBV4-1, with D possibly matching TRBD2 (7 bases). V was trimmed by 4 bases and J by 7 bases, leaving 11 bases between them. This CDR3 contains 13 residues. The V gene's germline CDR1 is MGHRA and CDR2 YSYEKL. CDR3 nucleotides: TGCGCCAGCAGCCGGGGGGGCTGGAATGAGCAGTTCTTC. This gives the protein CASSRGGWNEQFF.

This clone was counted once. The V and J genes are TRBV2 and TRBJ2-1; 12 positions agree with TRBD2. Germline CDR1 and CDR2: SNHLY and FYNNEI. This CDR3 has 16 residues. V was clipped by 5 bases and J by 3 bases; unmatched bases: 5. The CDR3 protein is CASSWPSGGGYNEQFF. The CDR3 nucleotides read TGTGCCAGCAGTTGGCCTAGCGGGGGGGGCTACAATGAGCAGTTCTTC.

This clone was recorded only once. The genes are TRBV10-3 and TRBJ2-5, with D unclear. This CDR3 is 16 amino acids long. Per germline, CDR1 ENHRY and CDR2 SYGVKD. V lost 6 bases and J lost 0, with 17 bases in between. CDR3 in amino acids: CAISFSISTHQETQYF. The CDR3 nucleotides are TGTGCCATCAGCTTCTCGATTAGCACCCACCAAGAGACCCAGTACTTC.

V usage is TRBV28 and J usage is TRBJ2-7; TRBD1 matches at 8 bases. The CDR3 spans 15 residues. Germline loops: CDR1 MDHEN, CDR2 SYDVKM. The V gene end was trimmed by 8 bases and the J gene end by 3 bases; junction bases not matched to a gene: 12. In DNA form, the CDR3 reads TGTGCCAGCTTCTCAGGGCAGGGGGCCATCTACGAGCAGTACTTC. As protein: CASFSGQGAIYEQYF.